The table lists the clone carrying this T cell receptor (beta chain) with a few counts. Germline CDR1 is DFQATT and CDR2 is SNEGSKA (reference sequence). V was trimmed by 6 bases and J by 6 bases, leaving 25 bases between them. The CDR3 runs to 16 residues. During its preparation, the TCRbeta library received unique molecular identifiers. From the PCR reads, TCRdb called clonotypes with MiXCR, one entry per CDR3 protein. The sample records about 400,000 distinct CDR3 sequences, around 20% being singletons. This specimen comes from a study of T-cell reconstitution after alpha-beta-depleted transplantation in children.

The clonotype originates from a human donor who donated a stem cell graft to a child with acute myeloid leukemia. This chain connects TRBV20-1 to TRBJ2-3; D remains unclear. The material was PBMCs from the stem cell graft donor, obtained from the stem cell graft. The CDR3 loop reads CSANRPVEVMGDTQYF. Here the CDR3 DNA reads TGCAGTGCAAACAGACCAGTAGAGGTGATGGGGGATACGCAGTATTTT.